Below, 15 T cell receptor beta chains from the same sample are listed, as sequenced in a study of breast tumors, draining lymph nodes, adjacent tissues (dated by TCRdb to about 2016). Libraries were made using multiplex PCR. This sample was sequenced with an Illumina HiSeq 2000. Clones were called with MiXCR by TCRdb after fastp trimmed the public reads at Q25, and only in-frame beta chains were retained. When rows share a CDR3 protein, they turn into one entry using the most common DNA and genes. For this sample the table gives more than 20,000 distinct CDR3 sequences, of which less than 25% were detected only once. Clones ranked in the top ten supply approximately 12% of the sample. Sequencing was done on a sample of breast tumor tissue. The receptors shown here come from a female donor with breast cancer. Some clones in this sample may be carry-over from other donors' samples.

By share, this clonotype counts as medium-sized (0.01 to 0.1%). The chain has TRBV4-1 and TRBJ1-6, with 9 bases identical to TRBD1. Germline assignment: CDR1 MGHRA and CDR2 YSYEKL. V dropped 4 bases and J dropped 12; count of bases not matched to a gene: 16. This CDR3 is 17 amino acids long. The CDR3 DNA follows: TGCGCCAGCAGCCCCCAACAGGGGGCGCAGCCGTATTTACCCCTCCACTTT. The encoded protein is CASSPQQGAQPYLPLHF.

This clonotype is deemed medium-sized. V is TRBV5-1 and J is TRBJ2-1, with no clear D. Trimming removed 2 bases at V and 7 bases at J, with 13 bases between. The CDR3 spans 14 residues. Germline loops: CDR1 SGHRS, CDR2 YFSETQ. Here the CDR3 reads CASSFGAMANEQFF. The CDR3 bases are TGCGCCAGCAGCTTCGGTGCGATGGCTAATGAGCAGTTCTTC.

This clonotype was detected many times. The chain employs TRBV12-3 or TRBV12-4 and TRBJ1-4; D may be TRBD1 (6 bases). The CDR3 loop spans 16 amino acids. Trimming left V 7 bases short and J 7 bases short, with 22 bases between. This chain's CDR3 is CASTEGGGAYREKLFF. The CDR3 DNA follows: TGTGCCAGCACCGAAGGGGGGGGGGCTTATCGTGAAAAACTGTTTTTT.

This clonotype was picked up many times. The chain has TRBV5-1 and TRBJ2-3; D not certain. Germline CDR1 is SGHRS and CDR2 is YFSETQ. V lost 3 bases and J lost 3, with 20 bases in between. The CDR3 contains 17 residues. CDR3 sequence: CASSSPSRAGGTDTQYF. The CDR3 DNA reads as TGCGCCAGCAGCTCCCCGAGCCGGGCCGGTGGGACAGATACGCAGTATTTT.

The chain couples TRBV5-1 to TRBJ2-1; 7 positions match TRBD2. The CDR3 runs to 18 residues. The trim removed 6 bases at V and 4 bases at J, leaving 19 bases unmatched. The V gene's germline CDR1 is SGHRS and CDR2 YFSETQ. The CDR3 DNA is TGCGCCAGCAAGTCATCTACCAGCGGCGGGGGTACTTACAATGAGCAGTTCTTC. It yields the protein CASKSSTSGGGTYNEQFF.

At least ten counts were recorded for this clonotype. The V and J genes are TRBV11-2 and TRBJ2-5; perhaps TRBD1 as D (6 bases). Trimming cost V 1 base and J 1 base, with 19 bases left between them. CDR3 length: 18 residues. Germline CDR1 reads SGHAT; CDR2 reads FQNNGV. CDR3 region: CASSLGKTTGRSQETQYF. The CDR3 coding sequence is TGTGCCAGCAGCTTAGGAAAGACAACAGGGAGATCCCAAGAGACCCAGTACTTC. The entire variable domain, with the rest obtained from reference TRBV11-2 and TRBJ2-5, is as follows: EAGVAQSPRYKIIEKRQSVAFWCNPISGHATLYWYQQILGQGPKLLIQFQNNGVVDDSQLPKDRFSAERLKGVDSTLKIQPAKLEDSAVYLCASSLGKTTGRSQETQYFGPGTRLLVL.

Points on this clonotype: With a much larger clone just one base away, this may be a read error. The chain joins TRBV7-8 to TRBJ1-3; no clear D gene. The CDR3 has 13 residues. Germline CDR1 SGHVS, CDR2 FQNEAQ. DNA for the CDR3: TGTGCCAGCAGCTCCACTATTGGAAACGCCATATATTTT. It specifies CASSSTIGNAIYF. Combining the CDR3 with reference TRBV7-8 and TRBJ1-3 gives the whole variable domain GAGVSQSPRYKVAKRGQDVALRCDPISGHVSLFWYQQALGQGPEFLTYFQNEAQLDKSGLPSDRFFAERPEGSVSTLKIQRTQQEDSAVYLCASSSTIGNAIYFGEGSWLTVV.

This clonotype has a count of ten or more. The rearrangement joins TRBV15 to TRBJ2-1; 9 bases fit TRBD2. The V segment lost 9 bases and the J segment 9 bases; nucleotides outside the gene matches: 9. Germline loops: CDR1 LNHNV, CDR2 YYDKDF (reference sequence). The CDR3 has 13 amino acids. The CDR3: CATGGGRAGEQFF. The CDR3, as DNA: TGTGCCACTGGAGGCGGGAGGGCCGGTGAGCAGTTCTTC.

This clonotype was picked up many times. The rearrangement links TRBV11-2 to TRBJ2-1; unclear D gene. V lost 6 bases and J 0 bases, leaving 15 bases between the germline ends. The CDR3 is made up of 16 amino acids. Germline CDR1 SGHAT, CDR2 FQNNGV. The CDR3 spells CASRDRRGSSYNEQFF. In DNA form, the CDR3 reads TGTGCCAGCAGAGATCGCAGAGGAAGCTCCTACAATGAGCAGTTCTTC.

This clonotype appeared many times. The chain has TRBV7-8 and TRBJ1-2; D is ambiguous. The CDR3 is made up of 12 amino acids. V shed 1 base and J shed 7 bases, with 7 bases lying between them. CDR1 is SGHVS and CDR2 is FQNEAQ in the germline V gene. Here the CDR3 reads CASSLDQSGYTF. The CDR3 DNA sequence: TGTGCCAGCAGCTTAGACCAGTCTGGCTACACCTTC.

This clonotype showed up many times. V and J are TRBV20-1 and TRBJ1-6, with unresolved D. The germline CDR1 and CDR2 sequences are DFQATT and SNEGSKA (reference sequence). The CDR3 totals 15 residues. V dropped 6 bases and J dropped 0 bases, with 12 bases sitting between them. DNA of the CDR3: TGCAGTGCCATAGACGGGAGCTCCTATAATTCACCCCTCCACTTT. Translation: CSAIDGSSYNSPLHF.

About this clonotype itself: One base away lies a much larger clone, so this may be a sequencing read error. The chain is built from TRBV18 and TRBJ2-5; possible D gene TRBD2, 7 bases. The CDR3 length is 15 residues. Germline V gene sequence: CDR1 KGHSH, CDR2 LQKENI. The CDR3 region has the DNA TGTGCCAGCTCACCACAGGGGGGGCCCCAAGAGACCAAGTACTTC. Protein: CASSPQGGPQETKYF.

This clonotype was seen a handful of times. This chain joins TRBV9 and TRBJ2-1; 7 bases line up with TRBD2. The V segment lost 0 bases and the J segment 4 bases; nucleotides outside the gene matches: 4. The germline V gene has CDR1 SGDLS and CDR2 YYNGEE. The CDR3 is made up of 15 amino acids. CDR3 nucleotide sequence: TGTGCCAGCAGCGTAGTGCCTAGCGGATACAATGAGCAGTTCTTC. Translated: CASSVVPSGYNEQFF.

This clonotype is medium-sized (0.01 to 0.1%). The CDR3 is CASRVAGNTDTQYF. The CDR3 DNA is TGTGCCAGCAGGGTAGCGGGGAACACAGATACGCAGTATTTT. The rearrangement links TRBV2 to TRBJ2-3, with 8 bases identical to TRBD2. CDR1 SNHLY and CDR2 FYNNEI come from the germline V gene. The CDR3 is 14 amino acids. V was clipped by 6 bases and J by 2 bases; unmatched bases: 4.

This clonotype came up many times. V usage is TRBV12-3 or TRBV12-4 and J usage is TRBJ1-3; D uncertain. The CDR3 totals 13 residues. V lost 10 bases to trimming and J lost 0 bases, with 10 bases between them. The CDR3 region is CATSGNSGNTIYF. CDR3 nucleotides: TGTGCCACCTCAGGCAACTCTGGAAACACCATATATTTT.